The rows below give T cell receptor beta chains drawn from one sample of a study of identical twins. TCRdb analysed the 5' RACE reads with MiXCR anew, one entry per CDR3 protein. The table records about 1.7 million distinct CDR3 sequences, under 35% of them present only once. Sequenced material: cord blood. The receptors derive from a newborn girl in good health. Each CDR3 is given with its conserved first and last residue. Each record gives: CDR3 protein, CDR3 DNA, V gene, clone size, D gene, J gene. A D gene is named only where the DNA matches it firmly. Not every row has a clone size; where given, it reads once, few, many or a size class.

CDR3aa: CASSYRYLRYEQFF
CDR3nt: TGTGCCAGCAGTTACCGCTACCTAAGGTATGAGCAGTTCTTC
v_gene: TRBV6-6
abundance: NA
d_gene: NA
j_gene: TRBJ2-1

CDR3aa: CASSLVAGRRPEQFF
CDR3nt: TGCGCCAGCAGCTTGGTGGCCGGGAGGCGGCCTGAGCAGTTCTTC
v_gene: TRBV5-1
abundance: few
d_gene: TRBD2
j_gene: TRBJ2-1

CDR3aa: CASSLGDPYTDTQYF
CDR3nt: TGTGCCAGCAGTCTCGGGGACCCTTACACAGATACGCAGTATTTT
v_gene: TRBV12-3/TRBV12-4
abundance: NA
d_gene: NA
j_gene: TRBJ2-3

CDR3aa: CASSLVLVSNHEQYF
CDR3nt: TGTGCCAGCAGCTTAGTGTTGGTTAGCAACCACGAGCAGTACTTC
v_gene: TRBV7-8
abundance: few
d_gene: NA
j_gene: TRBJ2-7

CDR3aa: CAWNGDLYSTDTQYF
CDR3nt: TGTGCCTGGAACGGCGACCTCTATAGCACAGATACGCAGTATTTT
v_gene: TRBV30
abundance: few
d_gene: NA
j_gene: TRBJ2-3

CDR3aa: CSVKFGTDYGYTF
CDR3nt: TGCAGCGTGAAGTTTGGGACAGACTATGGCTACACCTTC
v_gene: TRBV29-1
abundance: few
d_gene: TRBD1
j_gene: TRBJ1-2

CDR3aa: CASSPRGLSYNEQFF
CDR3nt: TGCGCCAGCAGCCCTAGGGGCCTCTCCTACAATGAGCAGTTCTTC
v_gene: TRBV5-1
abundance: many
d_gene: NA
j_gene: TRBJ2-1

CDR3aa: CATSRDYTHFTDTQSF
CDR3nt: TGTGCCACCAGCAGAGATTATACGCATTTCACAGATACGCAGTCTTTT
v_gene: TRBV15
abundance: NA
d_gene: NA
j_gene: TRBJ2-3

CDR3aa: CASTRAGTTTDTQYF
CDR3nt: TGTGCCAGCACTCGAGCGGGGACGACCACAGATACGCAGTATTTT
v_gene: TRBV2
abundance: few
d_gene: TRBD2
j_gene: TRBJ2-3

CDR3aa: CASSFRTGPGGTEAFF
CDR3nt: TGTGCCAGCAGCTTCCGGACAGGGCCAGGGGGAACTGAAGCTTTCTTT
v_gene: TRBV9
abundance: NA
d_gene: TRBD1
j_gene: TRBJ1-1

CDR3aa: CASSFGRTAYGYIF
CDR3nt: TGTGCCAGCAGTTTCGGCCGGACAGCCTATGGCTACATCTTC
v_gene: TRBV27
abundance: NA
d_gene: NA
j_gene: TRBJ1-2

CDR3aa: CASSWTGTTNTGELFF
CDR3nt: TGTGCCAGCAGCTGGACCGGGACGACGAACACCGGGGAGCTGTTTTTT
v_gene: TRBV5-6
abundance: NA
d_gene: NA
j_gene: TRBJ2-2

CDR3aa: CASSPREIPYEQYF
CDR3nt: TGTGCCAGCAGTCCCCGGGAGATCCCCTACGAGCAGTACTTC
v_gene: TRBV27
abundance: few
d_gene: NA
j_gene: TRBJ2-7

CDR3aa: CATSRAGLVVPQYF
CDR3nt: TGTGCCACCAGCAGAGCGGGACTAGTAGTCCCCCAGTACTTC
v_gene: TRBV15
abundance: NA
d_gene: TRBD2
j_gene: TRBJ2-5

CDR3aa: CASSWGDQETQYF
CDR3nt: TGTGCCAGCAGCTGGGGGGACCAAGAGACCCAGTACTTC
v_gene: TRBV7-8
abundance: few
d_gene: NA
j_gene: TRBJ2-5

CDR3aa: CASSQDFLVNEQFF
CDR3nt: TGTGCCAGCAGCCAAGACTTCCTAGTCAATGAGCAGTTCTTC
v_gene: TRBV4-2
abundance: NA
d_gene: NA
j_gene: TRBJ2-1

CDR3aa: CSVGSWTGAEQYF
CDR3nt: TGCAGCGTGGGATCTTGGACAGGGGCCGAGCAGTACTTC
v_gene: TRBV29-1
abundance: few
d_gene: TRBD1
j_gene: TRBJ2-7

CDR3aa: CSARSVDTQYF
CDR3nt: TGCAGTGCTAGATCGGTCGATACGCAGTATTTT
v_gene: TRBV20-1
abundance: few
d_gene: NA
j_gene: TRBJ2-3

CDR3aa: CASSGGRSNYGYTF
CDR3nt: TGTGCCAGCAGTGGTGGACGGTCTAACTATGGCTACACCTTC
v_gene: TRBV6-1
abundance: few
d_gene: NA
j_gene: TRBJ1-2

CDR3aa: CASRGQGIYEQYF
CDR3nt: TGTGCCAGCAGGGGACAGGGCATCTACGAGCAGTACTTC
v_gene: TRBV27
abundance: few
d_gene: TRBD1
j_gene: TRBJ2-7

CDR3aa: CASSRIGLATDTQYF
CDR3nt: TGCGCCAGCAGCCGGATCGGACTTGCGACAGATACGCAGTATTTT
v_gene: TRBV4-1
abundance: NA
d_gene: NA
j_gene: TRBJ2-3

CDR3aa: CASSQDRRQYNEQFF
CDR3nt: TGCGCCAGCAGCCAAGATAGACGACAGTACAATGAGCAGTTCTTC
v_gene: TRBV4-1
abundance: NA
d_gene: NA
j_gene: TRBJ2-1

CDR3aa: CAIGTSGRMGNEQFF
CDR3nt: TGTGCCATTGGGACTAGCGGGAGGATGGGCAATGAGCAGTTCTTC
v_gene: TRBV10-3
abundance: few
d_gene: TRBD2
j_gene: TRBJ2-1

CDR3aa: CASSHTENYGYTF
CDR3nt: TGTGCCAGCAGCCACACCGAGAACTATGGCTACACCTTC
v_gene: TRBV16
abundance: few
d_gene: NA
j_gene: TRBJ1-2

CDR3aa: CASSQVAGGLFSYEQYF
CDR3nt: TGTGCCAGCAGCCAAGTAGCGGGAGGGCTCTTCTCCTACGAGCAGTACTTC
v_gene: TRBV4-2
abundance: NA
d_gene: TRBD2
j_gene: TRBJ2-7

CDR3aa: CASSHPKETQYF
CDR3nt: TGCGCCAGCAGCCACCCTAAAGAGACCCAGTACTTC
v_gene: TRBV5-1
abundance: few
d_gene: NA
j_gene: TRBJ2-5

CDR3aa: CSARERQGQFF
CDR3nt: TGCAGTGCTAGAGAAAGACAGGGACAGTTCTTC
v_gene: TRBV20-1
abundance: NA
d_gene: TRBD1
j_gene: TRBJ2-1

CDR3aa: CASSLSPQPQHF
CDR3nt: TGTGCCAGCAGCTTGAGCCCTCAGCCCCAGCATTTT
v_gene: TRBV11-2
abundance: few
d_gene: NA
j_gene: TRBJ1-5

CDR3aa: CAISEALAGGNEQFF
CDR3nt: TGTGCCATCAGTGAGGCGTTAGCGGGGGGCAATGAGCAGTTCTTC
v_gene: TRBV10-3
abundance: NA
d_gene: TRBD2
j_gene: TRBJ2-1

CDR3aa: CASSPRDYLHYNEQFF
CDR3nt: TGTGCCAGCAGTCCAAGGGACTATCTTCACTACAATGAGCAGTTCTTC
v_gene: TRBV12-3/TRBV12-4
abundance: many
d_gene: TRBD2
j_gene: TRBJ2-1

CDR3aa: CASSLPPGNGQYF
CDR3nt: TGTGCCAGCAGCTTACCCCCTGGGAATGGGCAGTACTTC
v_gene: TRBV11-3
abundance: NA
d_gene: NA
j_gene: TRBJ2-5

CDR3aa: CSAGDDRGAYNSPLHF
CDR3nt: TGCAGTGCTGGAGACGACAGGGGCGCCTATAATTCACCCCTCCACTTT
v_gene: TRBV20-1
abundance: NA
d_gene: TRBD1
j_gene: TRBJ1-6

CDR3aa: CSARTPESSYNEQFF
CDR3nt: TGCAGTGCCAGGACTCCTGAGAGCTCCTACAATGAGCAGTTCTTC
v_gene: TRBV20-1
abundance: few
d_gene: NA
j_gene: TRBJ2-1

CDR3aa: CSASSGRWDNEQFF
CDR3nt: TGCAGTGCTAGTAGCGGGAGATGGGACAATGAGCAGTTCTTC
v_gene: TRBV20-1
abundance: NA
d_gene: TRBD2
j_gene: TRBJ2-1

CDR3aa: CSAGGTSGRIYNEQFF
CDR3nt: TGCAGTGCTGGAGGGACTAGCGGGAGGATCTACAATGAGCAGTTCTTC
v_gene: TRBV20-1
abundance: NA
d_gene: TRBD2
j_gene: TRBJ2-1

CDR3aa: CASSQDWGGGTEAFF
CDR3nt: TGTGCCAGCAGCCAAGATTGGGGGGGCGGCACTGAAGCTTTCTTT
v_gene: TRBV14
abundance: once
d_gene: NA
j_gene: TRBJ1-1

CDR3aa: CNASGARASTDTQYF
CDR3nt: TGCAATGCTAGCGGGGCGAGAGCTAGCACAGATACGCAGTATTTT
v_gene: TRBV20-1
abundance: NA
d_gene: TRBD2
j_gene: TRBJ2-3

CDR3aa: CASSLNQETQFF
CDR3nt: TGTGCCAGCAGCTTGAATCAAGAGACCCAGTTCTTC
v_gene: TRBV11-2
abundance: NA
d_gene: NA
j_gene: TRBJ2-1

CDR3aa: CASSGTGLLYGYTF
CDR3nt: TGTGCCAGCAGTGGGACAGGCCTCCTCTATGGCTACACCTTC
v_gene: TRBV6-1
abundance: NA
d_gene: TRBD1
j_gene: TRBJ1-2

CDR3aa: CSATGTLDYEQYF
CDR3nt: TGCAGTGCTACTGGGACCCTCGACTACGAGCAGTACTTC
v_gene: TRBV20-1
abundance: NA
d_gene: NA
j_gene: TRBJ2-7

CDR3aa: CASSFLERSGANVLTF
CDR3nt: TGTGCCAGCAGCTTCCTGGAACGCTCTGGGGCCAACGTCCTGACTTTC
v_gene: TRBV13
abundance: few
d_gene: NA
j_gene: TRBJ2-6

CDR3aa: CASRPGTDNSPLHF
CDR3nt: TGTGCCAGCCGCCCCGGGACGGACAATTCACCCCTCCACTTT
v_gene: TRBV12-3/TRBV12-4
abundance: NA
d_gene: NA
j_gene: TRBJ1-6

CDR3aa: CSARREGGRSNQPQHF
CDR3nt: TGCAGTGCGAGAAGGGAAGGGGGCAGGAGCAATCAGCCCCAGCATTTT
v_gene: TRBV20-1
abundance: few
d_gene: TRBD1
j_gene: TRBJ1-5

CDR3aa: CSAQLAGSTDTQYF
CDR3nt: TGCAGTGCTCAACTAGCGGGGTCCACAGATACGCAGTATTTT
v_gene: TRBV20-1
abundance: NA
d_gene: TRBD2
j_gene: TRBJ2-3

CDR3aa: CASSSTYRGNREKLFF
CDR3nt: TGTGCCAGCTCATCAACTTACAGGGGGAACAGGGAAAAACTGTTTTTT
v_gene: TRBV18
abundance: NA
d_gene: TRBD1
j_gene: TRBJ1-4

CDR3aa: CASSLVSGSKNTEAFF
CDR3nt: TGCGCCAGCAGCTTGGTTTCGGGCAGTAAGAACACTGAAGCTTTCTTT
v_gene: TRBV5-1
abundance: NA
d_gene: NA
j_gene: TRBJ1-1

CDR3aa: CASSPGDRGKTEAFF
CDR3nt: TGTGCCAGCAGCCCTGGGGACAGGGGGAAAACTGAAGCTTTCTTT
v_gene: TRBV28
abundance: once
d_gene: TRBD1
j_gene: TRBJ1-1

CDR3aa: CASSLFAGGGGEQFF
CDR3nt: TGTGCCAGCAGCTTGTTCGCAGGGGGCGGGGGTGAGCAGTTCTTC
v_gene: TRBV5-5
abundance: NA
d_gene: NA
j_gene: TRBJ2-1

CDR3aa: CASSLTGRGNSYEQYF
CDR3nt: TGTGCCAGCAGCTTGACGGGCAGGGGGAACTCCTACGAGCAGTACTTC
v_gene: TRBV7-9
abundance: few
d_gene: TRBD1
j_gene: TRBJ2-7

CDR3aa: CSARLPGYEQYF
CDR3nt: TGCAGTGCTAGACTCCCCGGCTACGAGCAGTACTTC
v_gene: TRBV20-1
abundance: many
d_gene: NA
j_gene: TRBJ2-7

CDR3aa: CSARAPMGHSPLHF
CDR3nt: TGCAGTGCTAGAGCCCCAATGGGTCATTCACCCCTCCACTTT
v_gene: TRBV20-1
abundance: few
d_gene: NA
j_gene: TRBJ1-6

CDR3aa: CATSGGQPNYGYTF
CDR3nt: TGTGCCACCAGTGGGGGACAGCCAAACTATGGCTACACCTTC
v_gene: TRBV24-1
abundance: few
d_gene: TRBD1
j_gene: TRBJ1-2

CDR3aa: CATRFRDRATDTQYF
CDR3nt: TGTGCCACCCGATTCCGGGACAGAGCCACAGATACGCAGTATTTT
v_gene: TRBV10-3
abundance: many
d_gene: TRBD1
j_gene: TRBJ2-3

CDR3aa: CSARTTGGRSYNSPLHF
CDR3nt: TGCAGTGCTAGGACCACAGGGGGCAGGTCCTATAATTCACCCCTCCACTTT
v_gene: TRBV20-1
abundance: NA
d_gene: TRBD1
j_gene: TRBJ1-6

CDR3aa: CASSLAQAGSYEQYF
CDR3nt: TGTGCCAGCAGTTTAGCGCAAGCGGGATCCTACGAGCAGTACTTC
v_gene: TRBV12-3/TRBV12-4
abundance: NA
d_gene: TRBD2
j_gene: TRBJ2-7

CDR3aa: CASRPRTSGDNEQFF
CDR3nt: TGTGCCAGCAGACCACGCACTAGCGGAGACAATGAGCAGTTCTTC
v_gene: TRBV3-1
abundance: once
d_gene: TRBD2
j_gene: TRBJ2-1

CDR3aa: CASRPTGTEPQHF
CDR3nt: TGTGCCAGCAGGCCTACAGGGACGGAGCCCCAGCATTTT
v_gene: TRBV6-6
abundance: NA
d_gene: NA
j_gene: TRBJ1-5

CDR3aa: CASLLAGEETQYF
CDR3nt: TGTGCCAGCCTACTAGCTGGAGAAGAGACCCAGTACTTC
v_gene: TRBV28
abundance: many
d_gene: NA
j_gene: TRBJ2-5

CDR3aa: CASSEGWVATYEQYF
CDR3nt: TGTGCCAGCAGTGAAGGATGGGTCGCCACCTACGAGCAGTACTTC
v_gene: TRBV2
abundance: NA
d_gene: NA
j_gene: TRBJ2-7

CDR3aa: CASSLWDSSCNEQFF
CDR3nt: TGCGCCAGCAGCTTGTGGGATTCGTCCTGCAATGAGCAGTTCTTC
v_gene: TRBV5-1
abundance: once
d_gene: NA
j_gene: TRBJ2-1